This T cell receptor (beta chain) comes out of a study of blood T cell repertoires in COVID-19. About the study: Spain, Italy and the United States supplied samples that represented acute and convalescent COVID-19. PBMCs, B-cell-depleted T cells, or T cells provided the cDNA or gDNA that made up the material.

In the study's own analysis: From reference gene primer amplification, estimates of nucleated cell counts were derived. Data came from immunoSEQ multiplex PCR; TCRdb stores just in-frame clones and leaves some out. Clonal size and the V and J genes are those of that table, whereas D and trimming came from the DNA. The sample lists around 250,000 clones, around 90% seen once, with 2.5% to 3.5% in the top ten. The J segment lost 3 bases and the V segment lost 5 bases, leaving 3 bases of the junction unmatched. The CDR3 covers 13 residues. Germline V gene sequence: CDR1 SGHVS, CDR2 FNYEAQ. The sequence was obtained from a woman between 35 and 50 years old who had been exposed to COVID-19. The sequenced material came from PBMCs or T cells enriched from blood (not recorded which). This chain joins TRBV7-6 and TRBJ1-2; 7 bases match TRBD1. The CDR3 DNA is TGTGCCAGCAGCCCGACAGGGTACTATGGCTACACCTTC. This codes for CASSPTGYYGYTF.